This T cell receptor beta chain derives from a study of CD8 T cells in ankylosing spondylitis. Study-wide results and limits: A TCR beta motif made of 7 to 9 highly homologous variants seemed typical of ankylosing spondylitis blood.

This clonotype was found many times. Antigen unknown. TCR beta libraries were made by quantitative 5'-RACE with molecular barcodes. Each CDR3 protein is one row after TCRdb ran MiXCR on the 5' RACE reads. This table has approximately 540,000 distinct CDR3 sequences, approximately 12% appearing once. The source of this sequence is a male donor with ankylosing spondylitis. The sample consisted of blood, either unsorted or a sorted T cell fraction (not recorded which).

The CDR3 region has the DNA TGTGCCAGCAGCTCCTCAGGAACAGATACGCAGTATTTT. This translates into CASSSSGTDTQYF. This chain uses TRBV5-6 with TRBJ2-3; D remains ambiguous. The length of the CDR3 is 13 residues. Germline-derived CDR1 and CDR2 are SGHDT and YYEEEE. Trimming took off 3 bases at V and 3 bases at J, with 8 bases between the two ends.